The rows below give T cell receptor beta chains drawn from one sample of a study of patients and donors after allogeneic stem cell transplantation. TCRdb ran MiXCR on the RT-PCR reads and lists one entry per CDR3 protein. Among about 96,000 distinct CDR3 sequences, approximately 49% were seen once, and the ten largest hold about 64%. Input material: blood, either unsorted or a sorted T cell fraction (not recorded which). These receptors all come from a human donor who was either an allogeneic HSCT recipient or a stem cell or donor lymphocyte infusion donor (not recorded which). It is not recorded whose cells these are; they may come from a transplant donor. Both conserved end residues are trimmed from each CDR3. Fields, in order: clone size, V gene, CDR3 protein. For some rows the clone size is stated as once, few or many, or as a class when expanded; others skip it.

size: -; V: TRBV28; CDR3: ASNGQPQH
size: -; V: TRBV9; CDR3: ASSPGGPRLSPLH
size: -; V: TRBV20-1; CDR3: SARWANEQF
size: few; V: TRBV12-3/TRBV12-4; CDR3: ASSSFGQNNQPQH
size: -; V: TRBV6-5; CDR3: ASSFGETDTQY
size: -; V: TRBV7-9; CDR3: ASRQGLGGYT
size: -; V: TRBV10-3; CDR3: AIGEGYTDTQY
size: -; V: TRBV27; CDR3: ASSPFDSYEQY
size: few; V: TRBV19; CDR3: ASSPEDILTEAF
size: few; V: TRBV10-3; CDR3: AIRADRRVYGYT
size: -; V: TRBV20-1; CDR3: SARVPGQLNQPQH
size: few; V: TRBV4-2; CDR3: ASSQEQARTFYNEQF
size: -; V: TRBV20-1; CDR3: SALPTPEAF
size: -; V: TRBV5-1; CDR3: ASSLQQGVLNTEAF
size: few; V: TRBV2; CDR3: ASSEKLGSEKLF
size: -; V: TRBV30; CDR3: AWSGDTANEKLF
size: -; V: TRBV12-3/TRBV12-4; CDR3: ASSWDSSYEQY
size: -; V: TRBV20-1; CDR3: SARALAGPPPDTQY
size: few; V: TRBV7-9; CDR3: ASSGGPRTGETQY
size: -; V: TRBV9; CDR3: ASSVHQDLPAEAF
size: few; V: TRBV28; CDR3: ASSLWGGQEYGYT
size: few; V: TRBV3-1; CDR3: ASSLRFGGLHNSPLH
size: -; V: TRBV7-2; CDR3: ASSLVSQTKLEAF
size: few; V: TRBV11-3; CDR3: ASSEDSLATEAF
size: -; V: TRBV7-2; CDR3: ASSLSGTSGRTNTGELF
size: once; V: TRBV28; CDR3: ATRPGSSYEQY
size: -; V: TRBV12-5; CDR3: ASQQDLDYGYT
size: -; V: TRBV27; CDR3: ASSLATGRTEAF
size: -; V: TRBV6-5; CDR3: ASSYWTSGNYNEQF
size: few; V: TRBV28; CDR3: ASSFPTGLERWGYT